The present T cell receptor (beta chain) was sequenced within a study of shared clonotypes between healthy human individuals. As for the study in general: With ages of 18 to 49, the donors were a couple of women and three men.

Study-wide results and limits: Rarefaction indicated that sorted-subset sequencing remained incomplete although depth was large.

TCRdb's table, derived via immunoSEQ multiplex PCR, lists solely in-frame clones and lacks some. The sample yields about 2 million clones, 85% to 95% seen once. CD8 cells classed as naive were CD45RO-negative and positively selected for CCR7, excluding terminally differentiated effector memory CD45RA+ cells. Details on this clone: The antigen is undetermined. Other nucleotide sequences in the sample specify the same CDR3.

Germline V gene sequence: CDR1 MGHRA, CDR2 YSYEKL. V lost 1 base, J lost 0 bases, and 3 bases stayed unmatched. The CDR3 sequence is 15 residues long. Sequenced sample: naive CD8+ T cells sorted from blood. The V gene is TRBV4-1, the J gene TRBJ2-7; TRBD2 matches at 7 bases. This sequence originates from a man younger than 30 in good health. The CDR3 bases are TGCGCCAGCAGCCAAGGCGGGAGTCCCTCCTACGAGCAGTACTTC. The encoded protein is CASSQGGSPSYEQYF.